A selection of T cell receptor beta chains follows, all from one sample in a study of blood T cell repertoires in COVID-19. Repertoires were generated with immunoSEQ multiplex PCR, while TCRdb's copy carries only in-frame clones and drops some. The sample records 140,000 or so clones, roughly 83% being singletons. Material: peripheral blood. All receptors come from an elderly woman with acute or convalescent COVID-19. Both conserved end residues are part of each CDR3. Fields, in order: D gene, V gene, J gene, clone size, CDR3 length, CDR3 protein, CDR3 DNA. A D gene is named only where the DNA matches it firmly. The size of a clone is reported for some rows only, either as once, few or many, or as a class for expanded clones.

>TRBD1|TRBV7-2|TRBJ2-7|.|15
CASSLDRDRTYEQYF
TGTGCCAGCAGCTTAGACCGGGACAGAACCTACGAGCAGTACTTC
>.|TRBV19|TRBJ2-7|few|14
CASTAATGPYEQYF
TGTGCCAGTACAGCCGCGACAGGTCCCTACGAGCAGTACTTC
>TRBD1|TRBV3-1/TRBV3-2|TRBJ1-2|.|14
CASSQETGYPGYTF
TGTGCCAGCAGCCAAGAGACAGGGTATCCCGGCTACACCTTC
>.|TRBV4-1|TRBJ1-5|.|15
CASSQDFGSNQPQHF
TGCGCCAGCAGCCAAGATTTCGGTAGCAATCAGCCCCAGCATTTT
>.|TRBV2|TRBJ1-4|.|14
CASSRGATNEKLFF
TGTGCCAGCAGCCGGGGGGCAACTAATGAAAAACTGTTTTTT
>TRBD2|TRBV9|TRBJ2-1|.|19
CASSVGGLAGWSSYNEQFF
TGTGCCAGCAGCGTAGGGGGACTAGCGGGATGGAGCTCCTACAATGAGCAGTTCTTC
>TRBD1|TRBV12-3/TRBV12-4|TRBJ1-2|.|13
CASSHRGDYGYTF
TGTGCCAGCAGCCACAGGGGAGACTATGGCTACACCTTC
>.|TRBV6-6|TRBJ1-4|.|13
CASRPFATGELFF
TGTGCCAGCAGGCCCTTTGCGACAGGAGAACTGTTTTTT
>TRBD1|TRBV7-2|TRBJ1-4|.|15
CASRLRQGANEKLFF
TGTGCCAGCAGACTACGACAGGGGGCCAATGAAAAACTGTTTTTT
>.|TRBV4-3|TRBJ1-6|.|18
CASSQEWVGDTKNSPLHF
TGCGCCAGCAGCCAAGAGTGGGTTGGGGACACAAAAAATTCACCCCTCCACTTT
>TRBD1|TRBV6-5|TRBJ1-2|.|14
CASKTRQGRYGYTF
TGTGCCAGCAAAACAAGACAGGGTCGATATGGCTACACCTTC
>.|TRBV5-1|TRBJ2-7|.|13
CASSGRDVGEQYF
TGCGCCAGCAGCGGACGGGATGTAGGCGAGCAGTACTTC
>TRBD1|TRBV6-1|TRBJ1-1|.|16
CASSEAGQARNTEAFF
TGTGCCAGCAGTGAAGCGGGACAGGCCCGGAACACTGAAGCTTTCTTT
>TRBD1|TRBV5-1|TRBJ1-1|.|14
CASSLQGGNTEAFF
TGCGCCAGCAGCCTACAGGGGGGGAACACTGAAGCTTTCTTT
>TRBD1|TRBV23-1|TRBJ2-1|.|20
CASSQPRKTGSSLPYNEQFF
TGCGCCAGCAGTCAACCACGGAAGACAGGGTCCTCCCTCCCCTACAATGAGCAGTTCTTC
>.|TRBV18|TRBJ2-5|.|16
CASSPPSLYTEETQYF
TGTGCCAGCTCACCACCCTCCTTATACACCGAAGAGACCCAGTACTTC
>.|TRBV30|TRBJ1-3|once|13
CAWIDSSGNTIYF
TGTGCCTGGATAGACAGTTCTGGAAACACCATATATTTT
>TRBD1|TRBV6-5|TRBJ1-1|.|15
CASSRRDRGNTEAFF
TGTGCCAGCAGCCGCCGGGACAGGGGAAACACTGAAGCTTTCTTT
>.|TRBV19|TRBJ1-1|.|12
CASREQGTEAFF
TGTGCCAGTAGAGAACAGGGCACTGAAGCTTTCTTT
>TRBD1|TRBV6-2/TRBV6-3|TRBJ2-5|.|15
CASTPGQGSGETQYF
TGTGCCAGCACCCCGGGACAGGGGAGTGGAGAGACCCAGTACTTC
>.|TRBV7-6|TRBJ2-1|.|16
CASSLAMGANSDEQFF
TGTGCCAGCAGCTTAGCGATGGGGGCTAATAGCGATGAGCAGTTCTTC
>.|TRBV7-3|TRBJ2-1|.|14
CASSHWTESDVQFF
TGTGCCAGCAGCCACTGGACAGAGTCAGACGTGCAGTTCTTC
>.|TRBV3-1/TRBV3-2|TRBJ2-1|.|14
CATSLALSYNEQFF
TGTGCCACCTCTTTGGCCCTCTCCTACAATGAGCAGTTCTTC
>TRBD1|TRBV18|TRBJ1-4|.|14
CASSEGQGAEKLFF
TGTGCCAGCTCCGAGGGACAGGGGGCTGAAAAACTGTTTTTT
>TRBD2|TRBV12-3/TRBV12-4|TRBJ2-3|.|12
CASSRLADTQYF
TGTGCCAGCAGTCGACTAGCGGATACGCAGTATTTT
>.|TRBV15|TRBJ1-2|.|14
CATSPQGFNYGYTF
TGTGCCACCAGCCCACAGGGTTTTAACTATGGCTACACCTTC
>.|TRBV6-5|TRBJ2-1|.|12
CASSYIDNEQFF
TGTGCCAGCAGTTACATCGACAATGAGCAGTTCTTC
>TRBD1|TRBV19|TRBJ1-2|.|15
CASLGQGKANYGYTF
TGTGCCAGCCTTGGACAGGGTAAAGCTAACTATGGCTACACCTTC
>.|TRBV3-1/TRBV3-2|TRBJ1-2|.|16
CASSPQPTGFGYGYTF
TGTGCCAGCAGCCCCCAACCAACAGGGTTCGGTTATGGCTACACCTTC
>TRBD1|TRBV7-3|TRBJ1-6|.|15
CASSLGTARNSPLHF
TGTGCCAGCAGCTTAGGGACAGCCCGAAATTCACCCCTCCACTTT
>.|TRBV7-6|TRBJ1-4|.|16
CASSRLARGANEKLFF
TGTGCCAGCAGCCGTCTCGCCCGCGGGGCTAATGAAAAACTGTTTTTT
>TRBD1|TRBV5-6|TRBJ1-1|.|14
CASSRGQGAREAFF
TGTGCCAGCAGCAGGGGACAGGGGGCTAGGGAAGCTTTCTTT
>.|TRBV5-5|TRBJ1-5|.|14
CASSLSRGNQPQHF
TGTGCCAGCAGCTTGTCGCGGGGGAATCAGCCCCAGCATTTT
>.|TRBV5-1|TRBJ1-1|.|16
CASSPMGRTVDTEAFF
TGCGCCAGCAGCCCCATGGGCCGCACCGTAGACACTGAAGCTTTCTTT
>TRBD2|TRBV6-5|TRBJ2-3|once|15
CASSISGGVTDTQYF
TGTGCCAGCAGTATCAGCGGGGGGGTCACAGATACGCAGTATTTT
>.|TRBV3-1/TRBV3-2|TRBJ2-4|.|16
CASSQRDTLAKNIQYF
TGTGCCAGCAGCCAGCGGGATACTCTAGCCAAAAACATTCAGTACTTC
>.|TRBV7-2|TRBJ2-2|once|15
CASSTTPTNTGELFF
TGTGCCAGCAGCACGACACCGACAAACACCGGGGAGCTGTTTTTT
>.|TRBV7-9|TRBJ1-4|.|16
CASSLKYTTTNEKLFF
TGTGCCAGCAGCTTAAAATATACAACAACTAATGAAAAACTGTTTTTT
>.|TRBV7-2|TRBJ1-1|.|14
CASSFTGWKTEAFF
TGTGCCAGCAGCTTTACAGGGTGGAAGACTGAAGCTTTCTTT
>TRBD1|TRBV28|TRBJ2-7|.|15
CASQTQGQGFYEQYF
TGTGCCAGCCAGACTCAGGGACAGGGGTTCTACGAGCAGTACTTC
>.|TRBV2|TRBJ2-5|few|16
CASIPTFSAFVETQYF
TGTGCCAGCATACCGACATTTTCGGCTTTTGTGGAGACCCAGTACTTC
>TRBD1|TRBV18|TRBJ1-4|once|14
CASSQDRGQGKLFF
TGTGCCAGCTCACAGGACAGGGGGCAAGGAAAACTGTTTTTT
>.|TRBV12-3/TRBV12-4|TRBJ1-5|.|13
CASSLQGSQPQHF
TGTGCCAGCAGTTTACAGGGGAGTCAGCCCCAGCATTTT
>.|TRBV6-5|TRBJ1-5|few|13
CASRRGRDQPQHF
TGTGCCAGCAGACGGGGTCGGGATCAGCCCCAGCATTTT
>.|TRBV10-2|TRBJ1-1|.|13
CASIQGRNTEAFF
TGCGCCAGCATTCAGGGGAGGAACACTGAAGCTTTCTTT
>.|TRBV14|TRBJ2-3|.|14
CATAWTASTDTQYF
TGTGCCACCGCCTGGACAGCTAGCACAGATACGCAGTATTTT
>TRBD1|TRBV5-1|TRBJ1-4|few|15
CASSLEGTENEKLFF
TGCGCCAGCAGCTTGGAGGGGACAGAGAATGAAAAACTGTTTTTT
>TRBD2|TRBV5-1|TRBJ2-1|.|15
CASSLAASGVNEQFF
TGCGCCAGCAGCTTGGCCGCTAGCGGGGTCAATGAGCAGTTCTTC